These 2 T cell receptor beta chains came from one sample sequenced in a study of T cells after yellow fever vaccination. TCRdb reprocessed the 5' RACE reads via MiXCR and lists one record per CDR3 protein. The table shows 300,000 to 400,000 distinct CDR3 sequences, with 8% to 9.5% occurring only once. The input for sequencing was PBMCs, taken more than 35 days after the first yellow fever vaccination. All receptors come from a man younger than 35 who received the YFV17D yellow fever vaccine.

This clonotype has just a few counts. The chain is built from TRBV5-5 and TRBJ2-7, with 11 bases lining up with TRBD2. J lost 3 bases, V lost 2 bases, and 7 bases had no gene match. Germline assignment: CDR1 SGHKS and CDR2 YYEKEE (reference sequence). The CDR3 has 16 residues. The CDR3 DNA follows: TGTGCCAGCAGCTTAGTAGCGGGGGGGCTCATCTACGAGCAGTACTTC. Its translation: CASSLVAGGLIYEQYF.

This clonotype was detected a few times. The chain has TRBV7-3 and TRBJ2-1; TRBD1 agrees at 12 bases. Germline trimming cut 2 bases from V and 12 bases from J; bases unmatched to any gene: 8. The CDR3 has 15 amino acids. Germline V lookup: CDR1 SGHTA, CDR2 FQGTGA. CDR3 sequence: CASSLSGTGGFGQFF. CDR3 in DNA: TGTGCCAGCAGCTTATCTGGGACAGGGGGCTTTGGGCAGTTCTTC. Using reference TRBV7-3 and TRBJ2-1 for the parts outside the CDR3, the full variable domain is GAGVSQTPSNKVTEKGKYVELRCDPISGHTALYWYRQSLGQGPEFLIYFQGTGAADDSGLPNDRFFAVRPEGSVSTLKIQRTERGDSAVYLCASSLSGTGGFGQFFGPGTRLTVL.